This TCR beta chain was recorded in a study of control samples from healthy donors and cancer patients. V shed 5 bases and J shed 0 bases, with 14 bases lying between them. Germline-derived CDR1 and CDR2 are LNHDA and SQIVND (reference sequence). This CDR3 is 16 amino acids long. TCRdb's copy holds only in-frame clones and misses some; the assay was immunoSEQ multiplex PCR. Of fewer than 95,000 clones listed, approximately 86% are singletons. The rearrangement joins TRBV19 to TRBJ2-1; D uncertain. The TCR originated in a woman in her 50s in good health. Sequencing input: blood. CDR3 in amino acids: CASSPKLRPSYNEQFF. The CDR3 DNA is TGTGCCAGTAGTCCAAAACTGAGACCCTCCTACAATGAGCAGTTCTTC.